A selection of T cell receptor beta chains follows, all from one sample in a study of CD8+CD57+ T cells in acquired aplastic anemia. TCRdb itself ran the reads through MiXCR, one entry per CDR3 protein. The sample carries over 100,000 distinct CDR3 sequences, around two fifths recorded once. Sequenced: sorted CD4+, CD8+, or CD8+CD57+ T cells (not recorded which) from PBMCs. The receptors were sampled from a human donor in good health, serving as a control. Both conserved end residues are part of each CDR3. Each record gives: J gene, V gene, D gene, CDR3 protein. D genes are given only for firm matches.

J gene: TRBJ1-3; V gene: TRBV6-5; D gene: NA; CDR3 protein: CASSSTGGGNTIYF
J gene: TRBJ2-3; V gene: TRBV10-3; D gene: NA; CDR3 protein: CAIGTGVTDTQYF
J gene: TRBJ1-1; V gene: TRBV29-1; D gene: NA; CDR3 protein: CSVLRSGTEAFF
J gene: TRBJ1-2; V gene: TRBV30; D gene: NA; CDR3 protein: CAWSERGSGYTF
J gene: TRBJ2-3; V gene: TRBV10-3; D gene: NA; CDR3 protein: CAISAEMGDTQYF
J gene: TRBJ1-4; V gene: TRBV9; D gene: NA; CDR3 protein: CASSVGPTGEKLFF
J gene: TRBJ1-1; V gene: TRBV19; D gene: NA; CDR3 protein: CASSLRGSNTEAFF
J gene: TRBJ1-2; V gene: TRBV19; D gene: NA; CDR3 protein: CASRPSLRGGSYGYTF
J gene: TRBJ2-7; V gene: TRBV19; D gene: NA; CDR3 protein: CASSSGLSLYF
J gene: TRBJ1-5; V gene: TRBV20-1; D gene: TRBD1; CDR3 protein: CSARAHRGSTRINQPQHF
J gene: TRBJ2-7; V gene: TRBV7-2; D gene: NA; CDR3 protein: CASSSRDNLFPEQYF
J gene: TRBJ2-1; V gene: TRBV19; D gene: TRBD2; CDR3 protein: CASRTSSYEQFF
J gene: TRBJ2-3; V gene: TRBV3-1; D gene: TRBD2; CDR3 protein: CASSSGGTDTQYF
J gene: TRBJ1-2; V gene: TRBV19; D gene: NA; CDR3 protein: CASSFNGDSYTF
J gene: TRBJ2-5; V gene: TRBV12-3/TRBV12-4; D gene: TRBD2; CDR3 protein: CASRPGTSGRHQETQYF
J gene: TRBJ2-5; V gene: TRBV12-3/TRBV12-4; D gene: TRBD2; CDR3 protein: CASSLTAGGGEQYF
J gene: TRBJ1-2; V gene: TRBV10-1; D gene: NA; CDR3 protein: CASSDIRTVGGYTF
J gene: TRBJ1-1; V gene: TRBV11-2; D gene: NA; CDR3 protein: CASSLVSDRAYTEAFF
J gene: TRBJ2-1; V gene: TRBV5-1; D gene: TRBD1; CDR3 protein: CASSPGTGRGEQFF
J gene: TRBJ1-2; V gene: TRBV30; D gene: NA; CDR3 protein: CAWSIDLGGGYTF
J gene: TRBJ1-2; V gene: TRBV7-3; D gene: NA; CDR3 protein: CASSSGDGYTF
J gene: TRBJ2-1; V gene: TRBV15; D gene: TRBD2; CDR3 protein: CATSRDNRGGLNEQFF
J gene: TRBJ2-2; V gene: TRBV9; D gene: TRBD1; CDR3 protein: CAIGHTGQGDTGELFF
J gene: TRBJ1-5; V gene: TRBV15; D gene: NA; CDR3 protein: CATSRDQAYSNQPQHF
J gene: TRBJ2-5; V gene: TRBV19; D gene: TRBD2; CDR3 protein: CASSIAGEETQYF
J gene: TRBJ2-5; V gene: TRBV4-1; D gene: TRBD2; CDR3 protein: CASSQPSGGIREETQYF
J gene: TRBJ1-2; V gene: TRBV10-3; D gene: NA; CDR3 protein: CAISAQGLVGRNDF
J gene: TRBJ1-1; V gene: TRBV5-1; D gene: NA; CDR3 protein: CASSFKTDTEAFF
J gene: TRBJ2-3; V gene: TRBV29-1; D gene: NA; CDR3 protein: CSVERTDTQYF
J gene: TRBJ2-5; V gene: TRBV29-1; D gene: NA; CDR3 protein: CALIFRGELQETQYF
J gene: TRBJ1-1; V gene: TRBV3-1; D gene: NA; CDR3 protein: CASSQTRANTEAFF
J gene: TRBJ1-3; V gene: TRBV29-1; D gene: NA; CDR3 protein: CSVEDPDSGNTIYF
J gene: TRBJ1-3; V gene: TRBV2; D gene: TRBD1; CDR3 protein: CASNRGPGNTIYF
J gene: TRBJ2-1; V gene: TRBV29-1; D gene: TRBD2; CDR3 protein: CSVGESVAGLYNEQFF
J gene: TRBJ2-1; V gene: TRBV19; D gene: TRBD2; CDR3 protein: CASSSIAGGTYNEQFF
J gene: TRBJ2-1; V gene: TRBV20-1; D gene: NA; CDR3 protein: CSAKVPTSYNEQFF
J gene: TRBJ2-7; V gene: TRBV20-1; D gene: NA; CDR3 protein: CSARGGSSYEQYF
J gene: TRBJ2-3; V gene: TRBV19; D gene: NA; CDR3 protein: CATAEASTDTQYF
J gene: TRBJ2-7; V gene: TRBV15; D gene: NA; CDR3 protein: CATSRDTTYEQYF
J gene: TRBJ2-7; V gene: TRBV29-1; D gene: NA; CDR3 protein: CSAGPDKYEQYF
J gene: TRBJ2-5; V gene: TRBV15; D gene: NA; CDR3 protein: CATSPGQETMYF
J gene: TRBJ2-1; V gene: TRBV10-3; D gene: NA; CDR3 protein: CAIRGSSSYEQFF
J gene: TRBJ1-1; V gene: TRBV18; D gene: TRBD1; CDR3 protein: CASSPDRTTEAFF
J gene: TRBJ2-1; V gene: TRBV12-5; D gene: NA; CDR3 protein: CASGLAALSEQFF
J gene: TRBJ1-2; V gene: TRBV29-1; D gene: TRBD1; CDR3 protein: CSVLNRWTGEGYTF
J gene: TRBJ1-2; V gene: TRBV12-3/TRBV12-4; D gene: NA; CDR3 protein: CASSLIGQGGGYTF
J gene: TRBJ2-7; V gene: TRBV12-3/TRBV12-4; D gene: TRBD2; CDR3 protein: CASSYSGGIAAEQYF
J gene: TRBJ1-2; V gene: TRBV20-1; D gene: NA; CDR3 protein: CSASGGIGYTF
J gene: TRBJ2-3; V gene: TRBV2; D gene: TRBD2; CDR3 protein: CAILAGEADTQYF